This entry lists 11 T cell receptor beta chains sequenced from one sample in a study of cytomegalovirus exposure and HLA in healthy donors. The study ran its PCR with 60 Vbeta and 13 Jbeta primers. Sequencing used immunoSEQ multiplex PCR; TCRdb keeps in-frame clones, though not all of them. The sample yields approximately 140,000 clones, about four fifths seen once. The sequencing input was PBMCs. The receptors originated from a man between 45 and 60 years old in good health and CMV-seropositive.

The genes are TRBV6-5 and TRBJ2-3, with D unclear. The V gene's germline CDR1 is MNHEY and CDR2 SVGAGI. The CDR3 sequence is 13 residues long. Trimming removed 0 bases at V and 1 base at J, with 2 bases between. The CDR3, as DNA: TGTGCCAGCAGTTACTCCGGCACAGATACGCAGTATTTT. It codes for CASSYSGTDTQYF.

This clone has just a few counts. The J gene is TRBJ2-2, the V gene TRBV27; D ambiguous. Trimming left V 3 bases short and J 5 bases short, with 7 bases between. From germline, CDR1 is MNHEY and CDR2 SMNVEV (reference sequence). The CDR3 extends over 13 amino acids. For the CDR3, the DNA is TGTGCCAGCAGTTTTCCCGGTACCGGGGAGCTGTTTTTT. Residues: CASSFPGTGELFF.

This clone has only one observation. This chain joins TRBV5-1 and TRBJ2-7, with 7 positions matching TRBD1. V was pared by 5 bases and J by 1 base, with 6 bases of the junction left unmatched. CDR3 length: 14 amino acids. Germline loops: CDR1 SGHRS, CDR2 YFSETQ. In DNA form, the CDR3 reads TGCGCCAGCAGGTCCCCGGGACAGTCCTACGAGCAGTACTTC. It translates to CASRSPGQSYEQYF.

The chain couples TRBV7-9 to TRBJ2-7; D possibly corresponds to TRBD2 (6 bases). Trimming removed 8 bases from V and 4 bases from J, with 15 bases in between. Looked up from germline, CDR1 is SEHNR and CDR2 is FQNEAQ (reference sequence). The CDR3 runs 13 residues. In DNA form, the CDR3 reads TGTGCCAGCGGGGCCAGGGAGGTTTACGAGCAGTACTTC. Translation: CASGAREVYEQYF.

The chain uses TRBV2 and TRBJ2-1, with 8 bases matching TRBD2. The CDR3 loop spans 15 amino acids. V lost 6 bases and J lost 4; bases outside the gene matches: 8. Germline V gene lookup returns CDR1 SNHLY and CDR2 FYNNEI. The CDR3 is CASSRAAGAYNEQFF. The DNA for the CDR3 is TGTGCCAGCAGCCGAGCAGCGGGGGCGTACAATGAGCAGTTCTTC.

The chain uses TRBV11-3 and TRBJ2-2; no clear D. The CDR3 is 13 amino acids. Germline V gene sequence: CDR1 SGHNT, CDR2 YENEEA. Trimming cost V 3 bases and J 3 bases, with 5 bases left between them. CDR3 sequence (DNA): TGTGCCAGCAGCTTGTTCGACACCGGGGAGCTGTTTTTT. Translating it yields CASSLFDTGELFF.

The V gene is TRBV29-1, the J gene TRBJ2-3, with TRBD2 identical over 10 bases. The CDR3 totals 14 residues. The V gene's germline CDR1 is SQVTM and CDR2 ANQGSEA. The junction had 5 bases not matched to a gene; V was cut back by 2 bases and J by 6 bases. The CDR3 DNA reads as TGCAGCGTTGAACTAGCGGGAGAATCGGATACGCAGTATTTT. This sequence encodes CSVELAGESDTQYF.

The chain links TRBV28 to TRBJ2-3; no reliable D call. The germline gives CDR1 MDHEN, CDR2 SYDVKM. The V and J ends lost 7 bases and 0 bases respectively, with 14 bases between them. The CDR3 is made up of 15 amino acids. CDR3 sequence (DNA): TGTGCCAGCATCCTACAGAAAACTAGCACAGATACGCAGTATTTT. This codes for CASILQKTSTDTQYF.

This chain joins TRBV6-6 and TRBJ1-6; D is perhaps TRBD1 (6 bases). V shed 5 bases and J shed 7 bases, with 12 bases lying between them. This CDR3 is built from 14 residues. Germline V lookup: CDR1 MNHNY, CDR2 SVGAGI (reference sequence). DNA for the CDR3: TGTGCCAGCAGTACAACAGGGTCCAATTCACCCCTCCACTTT. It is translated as CASSTTGSNSPLHF.

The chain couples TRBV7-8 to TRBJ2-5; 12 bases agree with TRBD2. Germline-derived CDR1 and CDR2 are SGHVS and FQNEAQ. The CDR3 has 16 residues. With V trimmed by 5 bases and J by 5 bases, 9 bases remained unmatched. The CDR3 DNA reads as TGTGCCAGCAGCCCCTCTCTAGCGGGAGGGAGGGAGACCCAGTACTTC. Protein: CASSPSLAGGRETQYF. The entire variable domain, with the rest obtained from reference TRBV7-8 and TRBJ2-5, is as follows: GAGVSQSPRYKVAKRGQDVALRCDPISGHVSLFWYQQALGQGPEFLTYFQNEAQLDKSGLPSDRFFAERPEGSVSTLKIQRTQQEDSAVYLCASSPSLAGGRETQYFGPGTRLLVL.

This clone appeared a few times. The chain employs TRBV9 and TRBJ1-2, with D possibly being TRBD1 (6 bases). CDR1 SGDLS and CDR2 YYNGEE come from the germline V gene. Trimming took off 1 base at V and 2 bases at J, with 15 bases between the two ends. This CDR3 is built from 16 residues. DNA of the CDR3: TGTGCCAGCAGCGTATCCGGGGGGCAAGAGAACTATGGCTACACCTTC. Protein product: CASSVSGGQENYGYTF.